The sequence of this TCR beta chain was determined in a study of identical twins. Germline assignment: CDR1 SGHAT and CDR2 FQDESV (reference sequence). V lost 4 bases, J lost 6 bases, and 5 bases stayed unmatched. The length of the CDR3 is 14 residues. TCRdb reprocessed the 5' RACE reads with MiXCR, giving one entry per CDR3 protein. The sample carries hundreds of thousands of distinct CDR3 sequences, roughly 6% recorded once. Regarding this clonotype: Its antigen is still unknown.

General study findings and limits: High-abundance cord blood beta clonotypes had fewer insertions; memory repertoires showed none.

The TCR comes from a young man in good health. The chain carries TRBV11-1 and TRBJ2-1; 8 nucleotides line up with TRBD2. The sequencing sample was made of naive T cells sorted from blood. As DNA, the CDR3 is TGTGCCAGCAGCTCCGCCGGGAGGGGCAATGAGCAGTTCTTC. Protein sequence: CASSSAGRGNEQFF.